The present TCR beta chain was sequenced within a study of shared clonotypes between healthy human individuals. Germline values: CDR1 MNHNS, CDR2 SASEGT. J gave up 2 bases and V 7 bases, and 7 bases lay outside the gene matches. The CDR3 totals 14 residues. Donors were healthy HIV-negative adults without recent acute infections or vaccinations. As regards this clone: Its antigen is unknown.

Study-wide findings and caveats: Sorted-subset sequencing, rarefaction showed, was incomplete despite large depth.

TCRdb's copy holds only in-frame clones and misses some; the assay was immunoSEQ multiplex PCR. The sample lists more than 1,200,000 clones, 97% to 99% occurring once. The sample comprised naive CD4+ T cells sorted from blood. As for subset: CD45RA+ positively selected. The V and J genes are TRBV6-1 and TRBJ1-2; 7 bases align to TRBD1. This receptor was obtained from a man aged 25 to 45 in good health. CDR3 nucleotides: TGTGCCAGCAACCCCAGGGGGTTGAACTATGGCTACACCTTC. Amino acid sequence: CASNPRGLNYGYTF.